The 23 T cell receptor beta chains in this list originate from one sample, sequenced in a study of blood T cell repertoires in COVID-19. Libraries were prepared by immunoSEQ multiplex PCR; TCRdb keeps only in-frame clonotypes and omits some of them. The sample has about 140,000 clones, 75% to 85% seen once. The sample was peripheral blood. The receptors derive from an elderly woman with active or convalescent COVID-19.

The chain combines TRBV19 with TRBJ1-5; a weak D match, TRBD1 (6 bases). Germline V gene data show CDR1 as LNHDA and CDR2 as SQIVND (reference sequence). Trimming shortened V by 4 bases and J by 5 bases, and 15 bases separated the two germline ends. The CDR3 totals 15 residues. CDR3 in amino acids: CASSNDRTGYQPQHF. Written as DNA, the CDR3 is TGTGCCAGTAGTAACGACCGTACAGGGTATCAGCCCCAGCATTTT.

This clone has more than one count but fewer than ten. The rearrangement joins TRBV28 to TRBJ1-1; D is ambiguous. V lost 6 bases to trimming and J lost 6 bases, with 11 bases between them. Germline CDR1 is MDHEN and CDR2 is SYDVKM. The CDR3 is 12 residues long. DNA for the CDR3: TGTGCCAGCAGGGGAGGAGGAGCTGAAGCTTTCTTT. This sequence encodes CASRGGGAEAFF.

The chain recombines TRBV3-1 (or the pseudogene TRBV3-2) with TRBJ1-3; TRBD1 might be the D (6 bases). The CDR3 contains 17 residues. Deletions cut 4 bases from V and 0 bases from J, with 16 bases between. CDR1 LGHDT and CDR2 YNNKEL come from the germline V gene (reference sequence). The CDR3 reads CASSPIGGPSSGNTIYF. The CDR3 DNA reads TGTGCCAGCAGCCCAATCGGGGGGCCGAGCTCTGGAAACACCATATATTTT.

The rearrangement uses TRBV10-2 and TRBJ2-5, with D possibly being TRBD2 (6 bases). CDR3 length equals 13 residues. Germline V gene lookup returns CDR1 WSHSY and CDR2 SAAADI. V gave up 6 bases and J gave up 5 bases, with 13 bases separating them. DNA of the CDR3: TGCGCCAGCAGCACTAGCTATTACGAGACCCAGTACTTC. Its translation is CASSTSYYETQYF.

This clone turned up a few times. The J gene is TRBJ1-2, the V gene TRBV5-1; D gene unclear. There are 15 residues in the CDR3. From germline, CDR1 is SGHRS and CDR2 YFSETQ. The V gene lost 0 bases and the J gene lost 0 bases, with 9 bases spanning the gap. CDR3: CASSLGLGTNYGYTF. The DNA of the CDR3 is TGCGCCAGCAGCTTGGGACTGGGTACTAACTATGGCTACACCTTC.

This clone was observed at least ten times. The chain has TRBV6-7 and TRBJ1-1; D uncertain. TRBV6-7 is placed among ORFs of uncertain function. There are 14 residues in the CDR3. Trimming stripped 4 bases from V and 0 bases from J, with 9 bases between. The CDR3 bases are TGTGCCAGCAGTTGTACAGTTATGAACACTGAAGCTTTCTTT. Protein sequence: CASSCTVMNTEAFF.

Remarks on this clone: At the DNA level, this CDR3 is encoded by other sequences in the same sample as well. The gene calls are TRBV19 and TRBJ1-5; 7 positions match TRBD1. The V gene's germline CDR1 is LNHDA and CDR2 SQIVND (reference sequence). There are 15 residues in the CDR3. V trimming: 3 bases; J trimming: 2 bases; junction bases outside the gene matches: 4. Here the CDR3 DNA reads TGTGCCAGTAGTATGACAGGGCAGGGCAATCAGCCCCAGCATTTT. Its protein product is CASSMTGQGNQPQHF. Using reference TRBV19 and TRBJ1-5 for the parts outside the CDR3, the full variable domain is DGGITQSPKYLFRKEGQNVTLSCEQNLNHDAMYWYRQDPGQGLRLIYYSQIVNDFQKGDIAEGYSVSREKKESFPLTVTSAQKNPTAFYLCASSMTGQGNQPQHFGDGTRLSIL.

The gene calls are TRBV21-1 and TRBJ2-3; whether TRBD1, the table's D call, matches the DNA was not checked. TRBV21-1 is flagged as a pseudogene. The CDR3 is 19 amino acids. The CDR3 bases are TGTGCCAGCAGCAAACATCTGGACAAGACCCAATCTAGCACAGATACGCAGTATTTT. Translated: CASSKHLDKTQSSTDTQYF.

The V gene is TRBV5-8, the J gene TRBJ1-2; D possibly corresponds to TRBD1 (6 bases). V lost 4 bases and J 8 bases, leaving 12 bases between the germline ends. This CDR3 comprises 12 residues. CDR1 is SGHTS and CDR2 is YDEGEE in the germline V gene. CDR3: CASSTGWQGYTF. DNA of the CDR3: TGTGCCAGCAGCACAGGGTGGCAGGGCTACACCTTC.

In its sample, this clone was seen a few times. The V and J genes are TRBV28 and TRBJ1-1; tentative D call: TRBD1 (5 bases). From germline, CDR1 is MDHEN and CDR2 SYDVKM. V was shortened by 8 bases and J by 3 bases, with 7 bases between the two germline ends. CDR3 length equals 11 residues. The CDR3 region is CASRGDTEAFF. CDR3 bases: TGTGCCAGCCGGGGGGACACTGAAGCTTTCTTT. Variable domain in full (rest from reference TRBV28 and TRBJ1-1): DVKVTQSSRYLVKRTGEKVFLECVQDMDHENMFWYRQDPGLGLRLIYFSYDVKMKEKGDIPEGYSVSREKKERFSLILESASTNQTSMYLCASRGDTEAFFGQGTRLTVV.

This clone was seen a handful of times. This chain uses TRBV7-2 with TRBJ1-1; D gene ambiguous. The germline gives CDR1 SGHTA, CDR2 FQGNSA. Trimming left V 1 base short and J 3 bases short, with 9 bases between. CDR3 length equals 14 residues. The CDR3 loop is CASSLVGTYTEAFF. The CDR3 DNA reads as TGTGCCAGCAGCTTAGTCGGTACTTACACTGAAGCTTTCTTT. Filled out from reference TRBV7-2 and TRBJ1-1, the complete variable domain reads GAGVSQSPSNKVTEKGKDVELRCDPISGHTALYWYRQSLGQGLEFLIYFQGNSAPDKSGLPSDRFSAERTGGSVSTLTIQRTQQEDSAVYLCASSLVGTYTEAFFGQGTRLTVV.

The chain couples TRBV4-1 to TRBJ1-5; TRBD1 is a possible D gene (5 bases). Per germline, CDR1 MGHRA and CDR2 YSYEKL. The V end was cut by 1 base, the J end by 3 bases, with 7 bases between. The CDR3 consists of 14 residues. The CDR3 DNA is TGCGCCAGCAGCCAAGTTGGGGCCAATCAGCCCCAGCATTTT. It codes for CASSQVGANQPQHF.

This clone has a count of ten or more. The V and J genes are TRBV14 and TRBJ2-7; D possibly corresponds to TRBD1 (5 bases). The germline V gene encodes CDR1 SGHDN and CDR2 FVKESK. The CDR3 loop spans 15 amino acids. Trimming cost V 0 bases and J 2 bases, with 11 bases left between them. The DNA for the CDR3 is TGTGCCAGCAGCCAAGATTGGGGCAGTACCTACGAGCAGTACTTC. It is translated as CASSQDWGSTYEQYF.

The CDR3 DNA sequence: TGTGCCTGGAGTGTAGACATACTCAATGAGCAGTTCTTC. It yields the protein CAWSVDILNEQFF. The chain joins TRBV30 to TRBJ2-1; unclear D gene. Germline CDR1 GTSNPN, CDR2 SVGIG (reference sequence). CDR3 length: 13 amino acids. V shed 0 bases and J shed 6 bases, with 9 bases lying between them.

V is TRBV2 and J is TRBJ2-1; D might be TRBD1 (6 bases). The V gene's germline CDR1 is SNHLY and CDR2 FYNNEI. Trimming shortened V by 6 bases and J by 6 bases, and 18 bases separated the two germline ends. CDR3 length equals 15 residues. The CDR3 DNA sequence: TGTGCCAGCAGCTTCACGAGGGCAGGGGCCAATGAGCAGTTCTTC. Protein: CASSFTRAGANEQFF.

This clone has just one count. The rearrangement links TRBV4-3 to TRBJ2-1; 8 nucleotides align to TRBD2. CDR1 is LGHNA, CDR2 YSLEER, per germline. With V trimmed by 4 bases and J by 1 base, 12 bases remained unmatched. The CDR3 consists of 18 residues. The CDR3 protein is CASSRQRSAGGSYNEQFF. CDR3 DNA: TGCGCCAGCAGCCGTCAACGGTCGGCGGGGGGTTCCTACAATGAGCAGTTCTTC.

The chain has TRBV27 and TRBJ1-1; D unresolved. Trimming shortened V by 2 bases and J by 1 base, and 11 bases separated the two germline ends. Per the germline V gene, CDR1 is MNHEY and CDR2 is SMNVEV (reference sequence). This CDR3 is 15 amino acids long. CDR3 coding DNA: TGTGCCAGCAGTTTAGAACCGGGTCCGAACACTGAAGCTTTCTTT. Protein product: CASSLEPGPNTEAFF.

The V and J genes are TRBV27 and TRBJ2-2; 7 bases are shared with TRBD1. The CDR3 contains 14 residues. The V gene end was trimmed by 4 bases and the J gene end by 7 bases; junction bases not matched to a gene: 6. The germline CDR1 and CDR2 sequences are MNHEY and SMNVEV (reference sequence). The CDR3 is CASSSTGAGGELFF. CDR3 in DNA: TGTGCCAGCAGTTCAACAGGGGCCGGCGGGGAGCTGTTTTTT.

The V gene is TRBV5-1, the J gene TRBJ1-2, with TRBD1 identical over 7 bases. Per the germline V gene, CDR1 is SGHRS and CDR2 is YFSETQ. This CDR3 spans 14 amino acids. Trimming removed 3 bases from V and 5 bases from J; junction bases left unmatched: 7. The CDR3 loop reads CASSSPPGQYGYTF. The CDR3 DNA follows: TGCGCCAGCAGCTCCCCCCCGGGACAGTATGGCTACACCTTC. Looking up the rest from reference TRBV5-1 and TRBJ1-2 gives the full variable domain: KAGVTQTPRYLIKTRGQQVTLSCSPISGHRSVSWYQQTPGQGLQFLFEYFSETQRNKGNFPGRFSGRQFSNSRSEMNVSTLELGDSALYLCASSSPPGQYGYTFGSGTRLTVV.

This clone was detected only once. CDR3 DNA: TGTGCCAGCAGTGATGTAGCCTACGAGCAGTACTTC. Protein: CASSDVAYEQYF. The chain employs TRBV6-1 and TRBJ2-7; D gene uncertain. V was cut by 3 bases and J by 2 bases, with 5 bases left in between. The CDR3 runs to 12 residues. CDR1 and CDR2 (germline): MNHNS, SASEGT.

The gene calls are TRBV9 and TRBJ2-3; TRBD2 matches at 7 bases. Germline lookup yields CDR1 SGDLS and CDR2 YYNGEE. The CDR3 has 16 amino acids. The V segment lost 0 bases and the J segment 4 bases; nucleotides outside the gene matches: 8. CDR3 bases: TGTGCCAGCAGCGTAGGCCCCCGGGGGGTCGCAGATACGCAGTATTTT. Translation gives CASSVGPRGVADTQYF.

CDR3: CAGTGINYGYTF. In nucleotides, the CDR3 is TGTGCCGGAACCGGGATAAACTATGGCTACACCTTC. The V gene is TRBV30, the J gene TRBJ1-2; no definite D call. The CDR3 totals 12 residues. Per germline, CDR1 GTSNPN and CDR2 SVGIG (reference sequence). Deletions cut 8 bases from V and 2 bases from J, with 12 bases between.

The J gene is TRBJ1-1, the V gene TRBV6-2 or TRBV6-3; 10 nucleotides align to TRBD1. Looked up from germline, CDR1 is MNHEY and CDR2 is SVGEGT. The CDR3 runs 13 residues. V trimming: 2 bases; J trimming: 10 bases; junction bases outside the gene matches: 4. CDR3 in DNA: TGTGCCAGCAGTTACGCTGACAGGGGGCGAGCTTTCTTT. Protein sequence: CASSYADRGRAFF.